This entry lists 27 T cell receptor beta chains sequenced from one sample in a study of T-cell memory formation after mild COVID-19. MiXCR was run by TCRdb on the 5' RACE reads, yielding one entry per CDR3 protein. There are just under 550,000 distinct CDR3 sequences in the sample; roughly 21% occur only once, and under 15% lies in the top ten. Sequencing was done on a sample of PBMCs or a T cell subset sorted from them (not recorded which). The source is an adult woman who had mild COVID-19 (a few samples of this study predate the infection). Cell type and time point are not known.

This clonotype was seen once. This rearrangement joins TRBV5-1 to TRBJ1-2; TRBD1 agrees at 7 bases. The CDR3 covers 14 residues. Germline CDR1 is SGHRS and CDR2 is YFSETQ. V was clipped by 3 bases and J by 6 bases; unmatched bases: 8. The CDR3 reads CASSSRPGTDGYTF. The CDR3 DNA sequence: TGCGCCAGCAGCTCCCGTCCCGGGACAGATGGCTACACCTTC.

This clonotype was observed a few times. The chain recombines TRBV24-1 with TRBJ2-7; D not certain. The germline V gene has CDR1 KGHDR and CDR2 SFDVKD. The V and J ends lost 2 bases and 7 bases respectively, with 17 bases between them. CDR3 length equals 15 residues. The CDR3 region has the DNA TGTGCCACCAGTGATTCGTCGACCGGTTCGAGGGAGCAGTACTTC. This codes for CATSDSSTGSREQYF.

This clonotype was counted many times. The chain combines TRBV4-3 with TRBJ2-1, with TRBD2 matching 9 bases. Germline lookup yields CDR1 LGHNA and CDR2 YSLEER. V lost 4 bases, J lost 6 bases, and 7 bases stayed unmatched. The CDR3 spans 15 residues. Here the CDR3 reads CASSPEGLAINEQFF. CDR3 in DNA: TGCGCCAGCAGCCCCGAGGGACTAGCTATCAATGAGCAGTTCTTC.

The chain couples TRBV7-9 to TRBJ1-1; D is uncertain. CDR1 is SEHNR and CDR2 is FQNEAQ in the germline V gene (reference sequence). This CDR3 has 13 amino acids. Trimming removed 1 base from V and 4 bases from J, with 7 bases in between. The CDR3 bases are TGTGCCAGCAGCTTAGGAGATATCACTGAAGCTTTCTTT. Translating it yields CASSLGDITEAFF. Complete variable domain (other parts from reference TRBV7-9 and TRBJ1-1): DTGVSQNPRHKITKRGQNVTFRCDPISEHNRLYWYRQTLGQGPEFLTYFQNEAQLEKSRLLSDRFSAERPKGSFSTLEIQRTEQGDSAMYLCASSLGDITEAFFGQGTRLTVV.

This clonotype came up many times. The genes are TRBV7-6 and TRBJ2-2; D unclear. Trimming left V 5 bases short and J 6 bases short, with 7 bases between. Germline V gene sequence: CDR1 SGHVS, CDR2 FNYEAQ. This CDR3 comprises 12 residues. The CDR3 DNA reads as TGTGCCAGCAGCCCGAGGTCCGGGGAGCTGTTTTTT. Translation: CASSPRSGELFF. The full variable domain, with the rest looked up from reference TRBV7-6 and TRBJ2-2, is GAGVSQSPRYKVTKRGQDVALRCDPISGHVSLYWYRQALGQGPEFLTYFNYEAQQDKSGLPNDRFSAERPEGSISTLTIQRTEQRDSAMYRCASSPRSGELFFGEGSRLTVL.

The chain combines TRBV6-5 with TRBJ1-2; a possible D gene is TRBD1 (5 bases). Germline V gene data show CDR1 as MNHEY and CDR2 as SVGAGI. This CDR3 has 14 residues. Trimming shortened V by 7 bases and J by 8 bases, and 20 bases separated the two germline ends. The CDR3: CASTQGEGLGGYTF. Written as DNA, the CDR3 is TGTGCCAGCACTCAGGGAGAGGGCTTGGGGGGCTACACCTTC.

The CDR3 protein is CASSSGTSGNTDTQYF. CDR3 sequence (DNA): TGTGCCAGCAGCTCGGGGACTAGCGGGAACACAGATACGCAGTATTTT. The rearrangement joins TRBV28 to TRBJ2-3; 13 bases map to TRBD2. Germline assignment: CDR1 MDHEN and CDR2 SYDVKM. This CDR3 is built from 16 residues. J gave up 2 bases and V 6 bases, and 5 bases lay outside the gene matches.

The V and J genes are TRBV7-9 and TRBJ2-7, with a tentative D call TRBD1 (5 bases). Germline CDR1 is SEHNR and CDR2 is FQNEAQ (reference sequence). The CDR3 runs 12 residues. With 5 bases removed from V and 5 bases from J, the gap between germline ends came to 10 bases. In nucleotides, the CDR3 is TGTGCCAGCAGCGGCGACAGCCACGAGCAGTACTTC. Translated: CASSGDSHEQYF.

The table lists this clonotype with a few counts. The genes are TRBV29-1 and TRBJ2-1; the match to TRBD2 covers 14 bases. Trimming cost V 4 bases and J 0 bases; bases outside gene matches: 20. Per the germline V gene, CDR1 is SQVTM and CDR2 is ANQGSEA. The CDR3 is 22 residues long. DNA of the CDR3: TGCAGCGTTGTTGGGCAGTCGGACCGGACTAGCGGGAGGAAATTCTCCTACAATGAGCAGTTCTTC. Its translation: CSVVGQSDRTSGRKFSYNEQFF.

V gene TRBV2 combines with J gene TRBJ1-6, with 12 bases that match TRBD1. This CDR3 spans 20 amino acids. Germline V gene sequence: CDR1 SNHLY, CDR2 FYNNEI. V lost 4 bases, J lost 10 bases, and 20 bases stayed unmatched. Here the CDR3 reads CASSAHNPSGQGARPSPLHF. In DNA form, the CDR3 reads TGTGCCAGCAGTGCCCACAACCCTTCGGGACAGGGGGCGCGTCCCTCACCCCTCCACTTT. Full variable domain (rest looked up from reference TRBV2 and TRBJ1-6): EPEVTQTPSHQVTQMGQEVILRCVPISNHLYFYWYRQILGQKVEFLVSFYNNEISEKSEIFDDQFSVERPDGSNFTLKIRSTKLEDSAMYFCASSAHNPSGQGARPSPLHFGNGTRLTVT.

This clonotype was counted only a few times. J is TRBJ1-5 and V is TRBV18; D is uncertain. Between the trimmed V and J ends, which lost 4 bases and 5 bases, there was a span of 18 bases. There are 16 residues in the CDR3. CDR1 is KGHSH, CDR2 LQKENI, per germline. The CDR3 region has the DNA TGTGCCAGCTCACGCGACATGGCCTCCAATTATCAGCCCCAGCATTTT. This gives the protein CASSRDMASNYQPQHF.

This sequence joins TRBV5-1 and TRBJ1-1; 7 bases are shared with TRBD1. Trimming at V came to 0 bases and at J to 5 bases, leaving 7 bases not matched to a gene. The CDR3 loop spans 15 amino acids. Germline assignment: CDR1 SGHRS and CDR2 YFSETQ. The CDR3 bases are TGCGCCAGCAGCTTGGAAGCAGGGGGGAAAACTGAAGCTTTCTTT. Residues: CASSLEAGGKTEAFF.

The genes are TRBV20-1 and TRBJ2-5; 7 nucleotides agree with TRBD2. The V gene end was trimmed by 3 bases and the J gene end by 1 base; junction bases not matched to a gene: 5. From germline, CDR1 is DFQATT and CDR2 SNEGSKA (reference sequence). The CDR3 runs 14 residues. The DNA for the CDR3 is TGCAGTGCTAGGAGCGGGGAGATCCAAGAGACCCAGTACTTC. Translated, it gives CSARSGEIQETQYF.

This clonotype was recorded a few times. The chain recombines TRBV2 with TRBJ2-7, with D possibly TRBD1 on 5 matching bases. This CDR3 is 13 amino acids long. Germline assignment: CDR1 SNHLY and CDR2 FYNNEI. Trimming removed 8 bases from V and 4 bases from J, with 15 bases in between. The CDR3 spells CASRQFGLYEQYF. The DNA of the CDR3 is TGTGCCAGCCGACAGTTTGGTTTGTACGAGCAGTACTTC. The variable domain in full, with the rest retrieved from reference TRBV2 and TRBJ2-7, is EPEVTQTPSHQVTQMGQEVILRCVPISNHLYFYWYRQILGQKVEFLVSFYNNEISEKSEIFDDQFSVERPDGSNFTLKIRSTKLEDSAMYFCASRQFGLYEQYFGPGTRLTVT.

The J gene is TRBJ2-5, the V gene TRBV3-1; 11 bases align to TRBD2. V lost 4 bases to trimming and J lost 5 bases; unmatched junction nucleotides: 6. This CDR3 is built from 15 residues. Germline CDR1 is LGHDT and CDR2 is YNNKEL (reference sequence). In nucleotides, the CDR3 is TGTGCCAGCAGCCCGCCTAGCGGGGGGAGGGAGACCCAGTACTTC. Its translation is CASSPPSGGRETQYF.

The chain carries TRBV5-1 and TRBJ2-3; no clear D gene. Looked up from germline, CDR1 is SGHRS and CDR2 is YFSETQ. CDR3 size: 13 residues. Trimming left V 4 bases short and J 8 bases short, with 14 bases between. The CDR3 region has the DNA TGCGCCAGCAGCACGGCCTTAGACGGTACGCAGTATTTT. Translating gives CASSTALDGTQYF.

This clonotype has more than one count but fewer than ten. The gene calls are TRBV24-1 and TRBJ2-1, with 8 bases that match TRBD2. CDR3 length: 15 amino acids. The V segment lost 3 bases and the J segment 2 bases; nucleotides outside the gene matches: 2. Germline V CDR1 and CDR2: KGHDR, SFDVKD. CDR3 bases: TGTGCCACCAGTGATCGTAGCGGGACCTACAATGAGCAGTTCTTC. Amino acid sequence: CATSDRSGTYNEQFF.

The chain is built from TRBV6-6 and TRBJ2-1, with TRBD2 matching 15 bases. Trimming at V came to 2 bases and at J to 8 bases, leaving 4 bases not matched to a gene. This CDR3 comprises 16 residues. The V gene's germline CDR1 is MNHNY and CDR2 SVGAGI (reference sequence). The chain's CDR3 is CASSYGLAGGPDEQFF. CDR3 nucleotide sequence: TGTGCCAGCAGTTACGGACTAGCGGGAGGGCCCGATGAGCAGTTCTTC.

This clonotype was counted between two and nine times. The V call is TRBV10-2, the J call TRBJ2-7; no reliable D call. The CDR3 covers 13 residues. The V gene's germline CDR1 is WSHSY and CDR2 SAAADI. The ends were cut back, 8 bases at V and 0 bases at J, with 11 bases in the middle. The CDR3 spells CASSRRSSYEQYF. DNA of the CDR3: TGCGCCAGCTCCCGCAGGTCCTCCTACGAGCAGTACTTC.

This clonotype was seen a handful of times. The V call is TRBV4-3, the J call TRBJ2-7; 10 bases align to TRBD1. V shed 0 bases and J 1 base; nucleotides not matched to a gene: 3. Germline loops: CDR1 LGHNA, CDR2 YSLEER. The CDR3 is 16 amino acids. CDR3 DNA sequence: TGCGCCAGCAGCCAAGAGACAGGGGGCGCGTCCTACGAGCAGTACTTC. Encoded protein: CASSQETGGASYEQYF.

The V call is TRBV4-1, the J call TRBJ2-5; no firm D call. The CDR3 length is 13 residues. V lost 4 bases and J 5 bases, leaving 11 bases between the germline ends. Germline CDR1 reads MGHRA; CDR2 reads YSYEKL. The CDR3: CASSPPVLETQYF. CDR3 coding DNA: TGCGCCAGCAGCCCCCCGGTTCTGGAGACCCAGTACTTC.

This clonotype appeared a few times. This rearrangement joins TRBV7-2 to TRBJ2-2; D possibly matches TRBD1 or TRBD2 (5 bases each). CDR1 SGHTA and CDR2 FQGNSA come from the germline V gene. The CDR3 runs to 14 residues. Trimming stripped 1 base from V and 5 bases from J, with 8 bases between. CDR3 sequence: CASSLEGRTGELFF. The CDR3 region has the DNA TGTGCCAGCAGCTTAGAGGGACGAACCGGGGAGCTGTTTTTT.

This clonotype appeared a few times. The J gene is TRBJ2-3, the V gene TRBV24-1, with 7 positions matching TRBD2. The CDR3 loop spans 16 amino acids. V dropped 4 bases and J dropped 5; count of bases not matched to a gene: 11. The germline CDR1 and CDR2 sequences are KGHDR and SFDVKD. Here the CDR3 DNA reads TGTGCCACCAGTGACTTCCCGACTAGCAAGGGAGATACGCAGTATTTT. Translated, it gives CATSDFPTSKGDTQYF.

This clonotype was detected many times. The gene calls are TRBV24-1 and TRBJ2-1, with TRBD2 matching over 8 bases. The CDR3 is 14 amino acids. The trim removed 6 bases at V and 6 bases at J, leaving 6 bases unmatched. The germline gives CDR1 KGHDR, CDR2 SFDVKD. The CDR3 sequence is CATSSGRSLNEQFF. For the CDR3, the DNA is TGTGCCACCAGTAGCGGGAGAAGTCTCAATGAGCAGTTCTTC.

V usage is TRBV27 and J usage is TRBJ2-1; 14 bases are a match to TRBD2. V dropped 5 bases and J dropped 7; count of bases not matched to a gene: 22. CDR1 MNHEY and CDR2 SMNVEV come from the germline V gene (reference sequence). The CDR3 covers 21 residues. The CDR3 sequence is CASSEGWMTSGRASNKNEQFF. The CDR3 DNA reads as TGTGCCAGCAGTGAGGGATGGATGACTAGCGGGAGGGCCTCTAATAAGAATGAGCAGTTCTTC.

The gene calls are TRBV24-1 and TRBJ2-1; 7 positions agree with TRBD1. Germline-derived CDR1 and CDR2 are KGHDR and SFDVKD. This CDR3 is 17 amino acids long. After removal of 1 base from V and 3 bases from J, the junction contained 8 bases not matched to a gene. CDR3 region: CATSDLPGTESYNEQFF. Written as DNA, the CDR3 is TGTGCCACCAGTGATTTACCCGGGACAGAGAGCTACAATGAGCAGTTCTTC.

This clonotype was seen a handful of times. V is TRBV7-9 and J is TRBJ2-1; D may be TRBD2 (6 bases). Germline CDR1 SEHNR, CDR2 FQNEAQ (reference sequence). CDR3 length equals 16 residues. The V gene lost 5 bases and the J gene lost 0 bases, with 14 bases spanning the gap. CDR3 region: CASSTLAESSYNEQFF. The CDR3 DNA is TGTGCCAGCAGCACTTTAGCGGAAAGCTCCTACAATGAGCAGTTCTTC.